The source of this TCR beta chain is a study of response to subunit inactivated influenza vaccine. Study-wide findings and caveats: Authors suggested that a seasonal influenza vaccination recruits few new T cells each time.

Each CDR3 protein gets one entry after TCRdb re-called the RT-PCR reads with MiXCR. The table records around 520,000 distinct CDR3 sequences, about 25% of them present only once. The CDR3 is 14 amino acids. Germline V CDR1 and CDR2: SQVTM, ANQGSEA. V shed 4 bases and J 3 bases; nucleotides not matched to a gene: 6. This clonotype was observed a few times. Antigen specificity is unknown. Here the sequenced sample was CD4+ T cells sorted from PBMCs, taken about 5 days after vaccination. This TCR derives from a man aged 50 to 60 who received an inactivated influenza vaccine. The rearrangement joins TRBV29-1 to TRBJ1-2; 9 nucleotides match TRBD1. CDR3 sequence (DNA): TGCAGCGTTGTGGACAGGGGAGGGTACTATGGCTACACCTTC. Translating it yields CSVVDRGGYYGYTF.